Shown below are 14 T cell receptor beta chains from a single sample sequenced in a study of HIV-infected patients and healthy controls. Roughly three months, about 14 weeks, into antiretroviral therapy, follow-up blood was collected. The repertoire came from unfractionated whole blood and reflected all unsorted peripheral T cells. cDNA was made from about 510 ng RNA using alpha and beta constant primers. Alpha and beta chain libraries were made separately by chain-specific third strand synthesis with multiplexing indices. TCRdb redid the calling of the 5' RACE reads with MiXCR, one entry per CDR3 protein. The sample contains roughly 5,100 distinct CDR3 sequences, approximately 5.7% of which appear only once. The source was blood, collected during antiretroviral therapy. The receptors stem from an adult with HIV infection.

This clonotype was observed a few times. The chain carries TRBV28 and TRBJ2-1; 11 bases map to TRBD2. The CDR3 runs to 17 residues. Germline CDR1 and CDR2: MDHEN and SYDVKM. V gave up 7 bases and J gave up 9 bases; unmatched junction bases: 17. The CDR3 nucleotides read TGTGCCAGCACCAAAGATATGCGCACTAGCGGGAGTCGTGAGCAGTTCTTC. It is translated as CASTKDMRTSGSREQFF.

This clonotype is medium-sized in the sample. The V call is TRBV28, the J call TRBJ1-5; D is ambiguous. From germline, CDR1 is MDHEN and CDR2 SYDVKM. V shed 3 bases and J shed 11 bases, with 20 bases lying between them. The CDR3 has 15 amino acids. The CDR3 region has the DNA TGTGCCAGCAGTTTTCCCGGCGGTCCGGGGATGGCCCAGCATTTT. Residues: CASSFPGGPGMAQHF.

By its share, this clonotype is medium-sized. This CDR3 reads CASSLAGEGNIQYF. The CDR3 bases are TGTGCCAGCAGCCTGGCGGGGGAAGGAAACATTCAGTACTTC. V is TRBV7-9 and J is TRBJ2-4; the match to TRBD2 covers 7 bases. V was clipped by 5 bases and J by 6 bases; unmatched bases: 7. Germline assignment: CDR1 SEHNR and CDR2 FQNEAQ (reference sequence). CDR3 length: 14 residues.

This clonotype was seen more than once but under ten times. The genes are TRBV4-2 and TRBJ2-1; 9 bases are shared with TRBD2. Germline V CDR1 and CDR2: LGHNA, YNFKEQ. Losses at the gene ends were 4 bases for V and 5 bases for J; bases not matched to a gene: 6. This CDR3 contains 15 residues. CDR3 DNA: TGTGCCAGCAGCCTAGCGGGAGAAGGTGACAATGAGCAGTTCTTC. It translates to CASSLAGEGDNEQFF.

In its sample, this clonotype ranks as medium-sized. The rearrangement uses TRBV20-1 and TRBJ1-4; 8 nucleotides agree with TRBD1. The ends lost 0 bases at V and 7 bases at J; junction bases unmatched: 4. The length of the CDR3 is 14 residues. In germline, CDR1 is DFQATT, CDR2 SNEGSKA (reference sequence). CDR3 nucleotides: TGCAGTGCTAGAGAAAGACAGGGGACTGAAAAACTGTTTTTT. Encoded protein: CSARERQGTEKLFF.

This clonotype is medium-sized by share. The genes are TRBV28 and TRBJ2-3; TRBD2 aligns across 7 bases. The CDR3 spans 22 residues. Germline V gene sequence: CDR1 MDHEN, CDR2 SYDVKM. The V gene end was trimmed by 3 bases and the J gene end by 2 bases; junction bases not matched to a gene: 26. CDR3 DNA: TGTGCCAGCAGTTTTATGGTGGGGTCCACCTTTTGGCGGGAGTCCCACACAGATACGCAGTATTTT. It specifies CASSFMVGSTFWRESHTDTQYF. Filled out from reference TRBV28 and TRBJ2-3, the complete variable domain reads DVKVTQSSRYLVKRTGEKVFLECVQDMDHENMFWYRQDPGLGLRLIYFSYDVKMKEKGDIPEGYSVSREKKERFSLILESASTNQTSMYLCASSFMVGSTFWRESHTDTQYFGPGTRLTVL.

By share of the sample, this clonotype is medium-sized. One end of the junction is discordant with germline, which a read error may explain. The V call is TRBV14, the J call TRBJ2-2; 10 bases map to TRBD1. CDR1 is SGHDN and CDR2 is FVKESK in the germline V gene. CDR3 size: 15 residues. The CDR3: CASSWGQGNAGELFF. CDR3 DNA: TGTGCCAGCAGCTGGGGACAGGGGAACGCCGGGGAGCTGTTTTTT.

The sample holds a few counts of this clonotype. The rearrangement joins TRBV28 to TRBJ1-1; D is possibly TRBD1 (5 bases). This CDR3 has 17 amino acids. CDR1 MDHEN and CDR2 SYDVKM come from the germline V gene. V was cut by 5 bases and J by 0 bases, with 19 bases left in between. The CDR3 DNA follows: TGTGCCAGCAGTGGTCTAAGGCTTGGCAGGGTGAACACTGAAGCTTTCTTT. As protein: CASSGLRLGRVNTEAFF.

This clonotype appeared many times. This chain joins TRBV7-6 and TRBJ2-2; D gene ambiguous. CDR1 is SGHVS, CDR2 FNYEAQ, per germline. The CDR3 spans 11 residues. V lost 5 bases, J lost 5 bases, and 3 bases lay in between. The CDR3 is CASSLTGELFF. CDR3 coding DNA: TGTGCCAGCAGCCTGACCGGGGAGCTGTTTTTT. Drawing the rest from reference TRBV7-6 and TRBJ2-2, the complete variable domain is GAGVSQSPRYKVTKRGQDVALRCDPISGHVSLYWYRQALGQGPEFLTYFNYEAQQDKSGLPNDRFSAERPEGSISTLTIQRTEQRDSAMYRCASSLTGELFFGEGSRLTVL.

V and J are TRBV20-1 and TRBJ2-3; TRBD2 matches at 10 bases. The CDR3 loop spans 19 amino acids. The ends lost 1 base at V and 3 bases at J; junction bases unmatched: 16. Germline V gene sequence: CDR1 DFQATT, CDR2 SNEGSKA (reference sequence). The CDR3 DNA reads TGCAGTGCTAGAGGGGTGGAGCGGGAGGGCCTTTTTTGGACAGATACGCAGTATTTT. Translating it yields CSARGVEREGLFWTDTQYF.

Of note for this clonotype: This may be a read error, as it is one base from a much larger clone. This chain links TRBV7-2 with TRBJ2-1; D call uncertain. This CDR3 is 17 amino acids long. V was clipped by 2 bases and J by 0 bases, with 14 bases between them. From germline, CDR1 is SGHTA and CDR2 FQGNSA. DNA for the CDR3: TGTGCCAGCAGCTTAACCGGGCTAGAGAGCTCCTACAATGAGCAGTTCTTC. Translation: CASSLTGLESSYNEQFF.

This clonotype has just a few counts. The gene calls are TRBV30 and TRBJ1-1; maybe TRBD1 (5 bases). The V gene lost 5 bases and the J gene lost 1 base, with 11 bases spanning the gap. The CDR3 length is 13 residues. Germline values: CDR1 GTSNPN, CDR2 SVGIG (reference sequence). The CDR3, as DNA: TGTGCCTGGGGGGGGACTCGGAACACTGAAGCTTTCTTT. Residues: CAWGGTRNTEAFF.

This clonotype was observed many times. The chain recombines TRBV7-9 with TRBJ1-1; D uncertain. Germline V gene lookup returns CDR1 SEHNR and CDR2 FQNEAQ (reference sequence). This CDR3 has 13 amino acids. Trimming took 2 bases from V and 7 from J, leaving 11 bases between them. The CDR3 reads CASSLLGSDEAFF. The CDR3 DNA is TGTGCCAGCAGCTTACTGGGGAGCGATGAAGCTTTCTTT. Full variable domain (remainder filled in from reference TRBV7-9 and TRBJ1-1): DTGVSQNPRHKITKRGQNVTFRCDPISEHNRLYWYRQTLGQGPEFLTYFQNEAQLEKSRLLSDRFSAERPKGSFSTLEIQRTEQGDSAMYLCASSLLGSDEAFFGQGTRLTVV.

This clonotype has a count of ten or more. This chain uses TRBV27 with TRBJ2-2, with 7 nucleotides matching TRBD2. In germline, CDR1 is MNHEY, CDR2 SMNVEV (reference sequence). The CDR3 extends over 15 amino acids. With V trimmed by 6 bases and J by 1 base, 5 bases remained unmatched. CDR3 coding DNA: TGTGCCAGCAGCATATTAGCGGGGAACACCGGGGAGCTGTTTTTT. It codes for CASSILAGNTGELFF.